This T cell receptor (beta chain) emerged from a study of blood T cell repertoires in COVID-19. This CDR3 has 14 residues. V was shortened by 0 bases and J by 3 bases, with 8 bases between the two germline ends. CDR1 and CDR2 (germline): SGHDN, FVKESK. This clone was detected a few times. In the study's own analysis: Nucleated cell number was recorded as an estimate derived from reference gene primer amplification. TCRdb keeps only in-frame clones here, not all; method: immunoSEQ multiplex PCR. From that table come the V and J calls and clone size; the DNA was used to work out D and trimming. Of fewer than 110,000 clones listed, roughly 90% are singletons.

The receptor was isolated from a human donor in a cohort sampled during active COVID-19. The chain carries TRBV14 and TRBJ1-1; D may be TRBD1 (5 bases). The sample consisted of peripheral blood. CDR3 DNA: TGTGCCAGCAGCCAAGATTGGGGGGACACTGAAGCTTTCTTT. This codes for CASSQDWGDTEAFF.